This T cell receptor beta chain was identified in a study of shared clonotypes between healthy human individuals. Study overall: Each donor contributed plates that comprised three CD4 naive, three CD4 memory, two CD8 naive and one CD8 memory. Study results and limitations: Having only a few donors restricted how much genetic and exposure-history diversity was captured. Against clonotypes common to all four donors, non-shared ones had lower generation probabilities.

Note on this clone: Its specificity is not known.

The CDR3 is made up of 15 amino acids. Germline CDR1 and CDR2: MDHEN and SYDVKM. Losses at the gene ends were 7 bases for V and 3 bases for J; bases not matched to a gene: 7. Clones were sequenced by immunoSEQ multiplex PCR, and TCRdb holds only the in-frame ones, with some missing. This sample has around 2,000,000 clones, with 85% to 95% found just once. This sequence originates from a man aged 18 to 30 in good health. The chain has TRBV28 and TRBJ1-2; 11 bases match TRBD1. Material for sequencing was naive CD4+ T cells sorted from blood. As to subset: CD45RA+ positively selected. CDR3 DNA: TGTGCCAGCACCCAACCGGGACAGGGGGACTATGGCTACACCTTC. Residues: CASTQPGQGDYGYTF.